This T cell receptor (beta chain) comes out of a study of control samples from healthy donors and cancer patients. The CDR3 is 17 amino acids. The V and J ends lost 0 bases and 3 bases, in that order; junction bases with no gene match: 10. The V gene's germline CDR1 is LNHNV and CDR2 YYDKDF (reference sequence). Generated by immunoSEQ multiplex PCR, the TCRdb table keeps only in-frame clones and is missing some. This sample carries 120,000 to 150,000 clones, around nine tenths of them seen once, and the ten largest clones take around 10%. The genes are TRBV15 and TRBJ2-5, with 7 nucleotides matching TRBD1. This clonotype originated in a man aged 25-45 years in good health. The sample consisted of blood. The chain's CDR3 is CATSRDPGRGREETQYF. The CDR3 region has the DNA TGTGCCACCAGCAGAGATCCCGGAAGGGGGCGAGAAGAGACCCAGTACTTC.